This entry lists 32 T cell receptor beta chains sequenced from one sample in a study of control samples from healthy donors and cancer patients. This table comes from immunoSEQ multiplex PCR, and its TCRdb copy is limited to in-frame clones, with some not included. This sample has around 100,000 clones, with 85% to 90% found just once. Sequenced sample: blood. These receptors were collected from a man younger than 40 in good health.

This clone was observed once. The V gene is TRBV27, the J gene TRBJ2-1; weak D call: TRBD2 (7 bases). Trimming pared 3 bases from V and 4 bases from J, leaving 13 bases between. The CDR3 is made up of 15 amino acids. Germline-derived CDR1 and CDR2 are MNHEY and SMNVEV (reference sequence). The CDR3 region is CASSFSGTRYNEQFF. The CDR3 DNA reads TGTGCCAGCAGTTTCAGCGGGACAAGATACAATGAGCAGTTCTTC.

This chain links TRBV11-3 with TRBJ2-7; TRBD1 matches at 8 bases. The germline V gene has CDR1 SGHNT and CDR2 YENEEA. CDR3 length: 13 amino acids. Trimming removed 5 bases from V and 5 bases from J; junction bases left unmatched: 5. CDR3 DNA: TGTGCCAGCAGCCCGACAGGGGTGAACGAGCAGTACTTC. Protein sequence: CASSPTGVNEQYF. Complete variable domain (other parts from reference TRBV11-3 and TRBJ2-7): EAGVVQSPRYKIIEKKQPVAFWCNPISGHNTLYWYLQNLGQGPELLIRYENEEAVDDSQLPKDRFSAERLKGVDSTLKIQPAELGDSAVYLCASSPTGVNEQYFGPGTRLTVT.

This chain links TRBV7-9 with TRBJ1-4; the D is unclear. CDR1 is SEHNR, CDR2 FQNEAQ, per germline (reference sequence). The CDR3 has 16 residues. V lost 2 bases and J lost 0, with 10 bases in between. The CDR3 DNA is TGTGCCAGCAGCTTATTGGGCGGTGCAACTAATGAAAAACTGTTTTTT. Translated: CASSLLGGATNEKLFF.

The chain has TRBV19 and TRBJ2-7, with D perhaps assigned TRBD1 or TRBD2 (5 bases each). The germline V gene encodes CDR1 LNHDA and CDR2 SQIVND (reference sequence). V gave up 1 base and J gave up 2 bases, with 30 bases separating them. CDR3 length equals 21 residues. CDR3 in DNA: TGTGCCAGTAGTATAGGTTGGGACGACTCTTCCCTGCTTATCGAAACCTACGAGCAGTACTTC. Its protein product is CASSIGWDDSSLLIETYEQYF. The whole variable domain, filled in from reference TRBV19 and TRBJ2-7, reads DGGITQSPKYLFRKEGQNVTLSCEQNLNHDAMYWYRQDPGQGLRLIYYSQIVNDFQKGDIAEGYSVSREKKESFPLTVTSAQKNPTAFYLCASSIGWDDSSLLIETYEQYFGPGTRLTVT.

The CDR3 bases are TGTGCCAGCAGCTTAGTCCGGGACAGGAAAAATAATTCACCCCTCCACTTT. The encoded protein is CASSLVRDRKNNSPLHF. The chain employs TRBV7-8 and TRBJ1-6; 8 nucleotides agree with TRBD1. J gave up 5 bases and V 1 base, and 7 bases lay outside the gene matches. CDR3 length equals 17 residues. Germline V CDR1 and CDR2: SGHVS, FQNEAQ.

This chain joins TRBV6-4 and TRBJ2-2; TRBD2 is a possible D gene (5 bases). The CDR3 covers 19 residues. Germline loops: CDR1 MRHNA, CDR2 SNTAGT. V lost 6 bases and J lost 2, with 25 bases in between. CDR3 sequence (DNA): TGTGCCAGCAGCGAGGCCGTAGGCGGGCAAATGGCCAACACCGGGGAGCTGTTTTTT. Its translation: CASSEAVGGQMANTGELFF.

The rearrangement uses TRBV12-3 or TRBV12-4 and TRBJ2-7; the D gene is possibly TRBD1 (5 bases). V lost 8 bases, J lost 3 bases, and 14 bases lay in between. This CDR3 is 13 amino acids long. In DNA, the CDR3 is TGTGCCAGCGGGCAAGAAACAGGCTACGAGCAGTACTTC. Its protein product is CASGQETGYEQYF.

This chain links TRBV28 with TRBJ2-1; 9 positions match TRBD2. Germline CDR1 and CDR2: MDHEN and SYDVKM. Germline trimming cut 5 bases from V and 8 bases from J; bases unmatched to any gene: 4. The CDR3 covers 13 residues. CDR3 protein: CASSLGGRDEQFF. In DNA, the CDR3 is TGTGCCAGCAGTCTCGGCGGGAGGGATGAGCAGTTCTTC.

V is TRBV4-1 and J is TRBJ2-2; TRBD1 is a possible D gene (6 bases). V shed 3 bases and J shed 5 bases, with 19 bases lying between them. CDR3 length: 17 residues. CDR1 is MGHRA, CDR2 YSYEKL, per germline. CDR3 sequence reads: CASSHISIYTGTGELFF. CDR3 DNA: TGCGCCAGCAGCCACATCTCGATTTATACAGGGACCGGGGAGCTGTTTTTT.

This clone occurred once. The chain links TRBV9 to TRBJ2-1, with D possibly TRBD2 on 6 matching bases. V was trimmed by 0 bases and J by 4 bases, leaving 14 bases between them. The CDR3 is 16 residues long. Per the germline V gene, CDR1 is SGDLS and CDR2 is YYNGEE. Here the CDR3 reads CASSVARLAIYNEQFF. The CDR3 nucleotides are TGTGCCAGCAGCGTAGCTCGGCTAGCGATTTACAATGAGCAGTTCTTC.

V and J are TRBV6-4 and TRBJ2-1; TRBD1 aligns across 10 bases. Trimming removed 6 bases from V and 3 bases from J; junction bases left unmatched: 8. CDR3 length: 16 residues. CDR1 is MRHNA and CDR2 is SNTAGT in the germline V gene. The CDR3 is CASRRGGTGDYNEQFF. The CDR3 region has the DNA TGTGCCAGCAGAAGGGGGGGGACAGGGGACTACAATGAGCAGTTCTTC.

The chain has TRBV7-3 and TRBJ2-2; 8 bases agree with TRBD1. The ends lost 5 bases at V and 1 base at J; junction bases unmatched: 15. Looked up from germline, CDR1 is SGHTA and CDR2 is FQGTGA. This CDR3 region has 19 residues. CDR3 amino acids: CASSERDRRLRGNTGELFF. The DNA for the CDR3 is TGTGCCAGCAGCGAAAGGGACAGGCGCCTTAGAGGGAACACCGGGGAGCTGTTTTTT.

This clone has just one count. This chain uses TRBV5-1 with TRBJ2-7, with unresolved D. With 0 bases removed from V and 5 bases from J, the gap between germline ends came to 15 bases. Per the germline V gene, CDR1 is SGHRS and CDR2 is YFSETQ. The CDR3 covers 15 residues. The CDR3 is CASSLDFSGVDEQYF. The CDR3 bases are TGCGCCAGCAGCTTGGACTTTAGTGGAGTCGACGAGCAGTACTTC. The variable domain in full, with the rest retrieved from reference TRBV5-1 and TRBJ2-7, is KAGVTQTPRYLIKTRGQQVTLSCSPISGHRSVSWYQQTPGQGLQFLFEYFSETQRNKGNFPGRFSGRQFSNSRSEMNVSTLELGDSALYLCASSLDFSGVDEQYFGPGTRLTVT.

The chain has TRBV19 and TRBJ1-1, with 8 bases matching TRBD1. This CDR3 spans 16 amino acids. Germline V CDR1 and CDR2: LNHDA, SQIVND (reference sequence). Unmatched junction bases numbered 5, after V lost 1 base and J lost 1 base. CDR3 sequence reads: CASSIGQGRANTEAFF. The CDR3 nucleotides read TGTGCCAGTAGTATAGGACAGGGGCGGGCGAACACTGAAGCTTTCTTT.

The rearrangement links TRBV30 to TRBJ2-7; 9 bases map to TRBD2. The CDR3 consists of 19 residues. Trimming at V came to 0 bases and at J to 6 bases, leaving 21 bases not matched to a gene. In germline, CDR1 is GTSNPN, CDR2 SVGIG (reference sequence). The CDR3 nucleotides read TGTGCCTGGAGTGTTGACCTAATCTTATCTAGCGGGATTTCCGGCGAGCAGTACTTC. Translated, it gives CAWSVDLILSSGISGEQYF.

J is TRBJ2-1 and V is TRBV5-1, with D possibly being TRBD1 (5 bases). Trimming shortened V by 0 bases and J by 6 bases, and 13 bases separated the two germline ends. Germline CDR1 and CDR2: SGHRS and YFSETQ. CDR3 length: 15 amino acids. The CDR3 region is CASSLASQGGNEQFF. The CDR3 DNA follows: TGCGCCAGCAGCTTGGCCTCCCAGGGTGGCAATGAGCAGTTCTTC.

The genes are TRBV27 and TRBJ1-6; D gene uncertain. Germline CDR1 reads MNHEY; CDR2 reads SMNVEV (reference sequence). V gave up 5 bases and J gave up 5 bases, with 16 bases separating them. CDR3 size: 16 residues. CDR3 coding DNA: TGTGCCAGCAGTCCCCGACCGGGAGTTAATAATTCACCCCTCCACTTT. Translation gives CASSPRPGVNNSPLHF.

The chain recombines TRBV27 with TRBJ2-7; TRBD2 agrees at 10 bases. The V gene end was trimmed by 6 bases and the J gene end by 2 bases; junction bases not matched to a gene: 7. There are 15 residues in the CDR3. Germline CDR1 is MNHEY and CDR2 is SMNVEV (reference sequence). The DNA of the CDR3 is TGTGCCAGCAGGGTTAGCGGGAGGCTAGCCTACGAGCAGTACTTC. Translated: CASRVSGRLAYEQYF.

The rearrangement joins TRBV4-3 to TRBJ2-7, with TRBD2 matching 10 bases. CDR1 is LGHNA, CDR2 YSLEER, per germline. This CDR3 contains 16 residues. V trimming: 1 base; J trimming: 2 bases; junction bases outside the gene matches: 5. CDR3 protein: CASSQGLAGDPYEQYF. DNA of the CDR3: TGCGCCAGCAGCCAAGGGCTAGCGGGAGATCCCTACGAGCAGTACTTC.

The chain carries TRBV20-1 and TRBJ2-7, with 13 bases aligning to TRBD2. Germline values: CDR1 DFQATT, CDR2 SNEGSKA (reference sequence). The length of the CDR3 is 16 residues. Trimming at V came to 3 bases and at J to 1 base, leaving 6 bases not matched to a gene. Here the CDR3 DNA reads TGCAGTGCTAGTAGGACTAGCGGGAGCCATTCCTACGAGCAGTACTTC. It is translated as CSASRTSGSHSYEQYF.

This CDR3 reads CASSLGKGINSYEQYF. In DNA form, the CDR3 reads TGTGCCAGCAGCTTAGGGAAGGGGATAAACTCCTACGAGCAGTACTTC. The chain links TRBV7-6 to TRBJ2-7; D may be TRBD1 (5 bases). Trimming removed 1 base at V and 0 bases at J, with 13 bases between. CDR3 length: 16 residues. Germline lookup yields CDR1 SGHVS and CDR2 FNYEAQ.

This clone was detected only once. This chain uses TRBV7-9 with TRBJ1-4; 10 positions match TRBD1. CDR3 length: 15 residues. Germline V lookup: CDR1 SEHNR, CDR2 FQNEAQ (reference sequence). Trimming took 5 bases from V and 7 from J; bases not matched to a gene: 7. For the CDR3, the DNA is TGTGCCAGCAGCGACCGACAGGGGGCAATTGAAAAACTGTTTTTT. Translating gives CASSDRQGAIEKLFF.

This chain uses TRBV12-5 with TRBJ2-3; D might be TRBD2 (6 bases). Germline V gene data show CDR1 as LGHNT and CDR2 as FRNRAP. The CDR3 has 14 amino acids. With 6 bases removed from V and 1 base from J, the gap between germline ends came to 11 bases. The CDR3 region has the DNA TGTGCTAGTGGCCTCCAGCGGGGCACAGATACGCAGTATTTT. Translated: CASGLQRGTDTQYF.

This clone came up a few times. The chain joins TRBV6-1 to TRBJ2-3; 8 nucleotides match TRBD1. The CDR3 consists of 17 residues. The J segment lost 2 bases and the V segment lost 3 bases, leaving 10 bases of the junction unmatched. The germline gives CDR1 MNHNS, CDR2 SASEGT. This CDR3 reads CASSETGAKTVTDTQYF. The CDR3 DNA sequence: TGTGCCAGCAGTGAGACAGGGGCCAAAACCGTCACAGATACGCAGTATTTT.

The V gene is TRBV10-1, the J gene TRBJ2-3; 12 nucleotides align to TRBD2. With 4 bases clipped from V and 7 bases from J, the junction kept 6 bases outside the gene matches. The CDR3 covers 15 residues. Germline loops: CDR1 WNHNN, CDR2 SYGVQD (reference sequence). The CDR3 loop is CASSGTSGILNTQYF. CDR3 DNA: TGCGCCAGCAGTGGGACTAGCGGGATATTAAATACGCAGTATTTT.

The CDR3 protein is CASSLGTIYGYTF. The DNA for the CDR3 is TGTGCCAGCAGTTTAGGGACAATCTATGGCTACACCTTC. This rearrangement joins TRBV12-3 or TRBV12-4 to TRBJ1-2, with D possibly matching TRBD1 (5 bases). V was cut by 1 base and J by 4 bases, with 7 bases left in between. This CDR3 spans 13 amino acids.

The rearrangement uses TRBV27 and TRBJ1-1, with 7 bases identical to TRBD1. V lost 5 bases to trimming and J lost 1 base; unmatched junction nucleotides: 4. The CDR3 loop spans 14 amino acids. Germline CDR1 reads MNHEY; CDR2 reads SMNVEV (reference sequence). In DNA, the CDR3 is TGTGCCAGCAGTCCACGGACAGGGAACACTGAAGCTTTCTTT. This codes for CASSPRTGNTEAFF.

CDR3 sequence: CATSYPTEGVGTGELFF. The CDR3 nucleotides are TGTGCCACCAGTTACCCTACCGAGGGGGTCGGCACCGGGGAGCTGTTTTTT. The chain uses TRBV24-1 and TRBJ2-2; D might be TRBD1 (6 bases). Trimming cost V 6 bases and J 4 bases, with 20 bases left between them. The CDR3 is made up of 17 amino acids. Per germline, CDR1 KGHDR and CDR2 SFDVKD.

V is TRBV5-5 and J is TRBJ2-1, with D perhaps matching TRBD2 (5 bases). The CDR3 runs 13 residues. Trimming shortened V by 1 base and J by 7 bases, and 9 bases separated the two germline ends. Germline assignment: CDR1 SGHKS and CDR2 YYEKEE (reference sequence). The CDR3 DNA is TGTGCCAGCAGCTTGACCGGGATAAATGAGCAGTTCTTC. Translation gives CASSLTGINEQFF.

The chain is built from TRBV4-2 and TRBJ2-3; D unresolved. With 1 base removed from V and 4 bases from J, the gap between germline ends came to 12 bases. Germline loops: CDR1 LGHNA, CDR2 YNFKEQ. This CDR3 has 15 amino acids. The CDR3 DNA reads as TGTGCCAGCAGCCAAGGCAACCCTTCGGCAGATACGCAGTATTTT. Translated: CASSQGNPSADTQYF.

The chain employs TRBV9 and TRBJ2-7; no firm D call. Germline-derived CDR1 and CDR2 are SGDLS and YYNGEE. The CDR3 length is 14 residues. V lost 0 bases to trimming and J lost 3 bases, with 10 bases between them. The CDR3 DNA follows: TGTGCCAGCAGCGTAGCGTCGGTGGGCTACGAGCAGTACTTC. Its protein is CASSVASVGYEQYF.

The chain's CDR3 is CASSSTGMNGNEQFF. The DNA for the CDR3 is TGTGCCAGCAGCTCGACAGGGATGAACGGCAATGAGCAGTTCTTC. V usage is TRBV7-6 and J usage is TRBJ2-1, with 7 bases identical to TRBD1. Germline V lookup: CDR1 SGHVS, CDR2 FNYEAQ. Germline trimming cut 4 bases from V and 6 bases from J; bases unmatched to any gene: 9. The CDR3 totals 15 residues.